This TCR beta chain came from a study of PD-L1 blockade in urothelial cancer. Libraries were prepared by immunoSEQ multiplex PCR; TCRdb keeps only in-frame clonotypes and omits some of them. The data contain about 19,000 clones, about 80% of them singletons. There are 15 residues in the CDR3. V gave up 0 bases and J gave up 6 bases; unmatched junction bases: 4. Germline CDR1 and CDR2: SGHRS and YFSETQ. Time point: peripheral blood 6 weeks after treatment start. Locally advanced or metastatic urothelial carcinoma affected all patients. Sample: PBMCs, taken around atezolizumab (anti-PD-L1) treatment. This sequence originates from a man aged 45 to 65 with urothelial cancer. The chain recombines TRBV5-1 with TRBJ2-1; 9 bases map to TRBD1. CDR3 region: CASSLADRGGNEQFF. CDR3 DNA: TGCGCCAGCAGCTTGGCGGACAGGGGAGGCAATGAGCAGTTCTTC.